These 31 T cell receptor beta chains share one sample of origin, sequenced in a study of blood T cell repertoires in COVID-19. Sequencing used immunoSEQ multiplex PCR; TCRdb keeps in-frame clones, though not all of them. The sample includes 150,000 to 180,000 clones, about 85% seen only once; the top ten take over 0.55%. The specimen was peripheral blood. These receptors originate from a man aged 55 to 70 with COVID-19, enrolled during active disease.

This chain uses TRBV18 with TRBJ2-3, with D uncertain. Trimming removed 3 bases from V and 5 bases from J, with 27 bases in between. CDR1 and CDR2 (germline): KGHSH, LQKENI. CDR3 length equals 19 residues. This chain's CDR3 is CASSPRQISIRTTRDTQYF. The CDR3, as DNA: TGTGCCAGCTCACCCAGGCAAATCTCCATCCGCACAACACGAGATACGCAGTATTTT.

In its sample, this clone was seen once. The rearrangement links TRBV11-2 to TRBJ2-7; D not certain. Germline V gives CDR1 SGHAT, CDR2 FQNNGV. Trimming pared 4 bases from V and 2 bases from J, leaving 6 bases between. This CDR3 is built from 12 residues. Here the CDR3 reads CASSSIAYEQYF. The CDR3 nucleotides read TGTGCCAGCAGCTCAATAGCCTACGAGCAGTACTTC. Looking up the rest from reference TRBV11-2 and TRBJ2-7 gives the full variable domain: EAGVAQSPRYKIIEKRQSVAFWCNPISGHATLYWYQQILGQGPKLLIQFQNNGVVDDSQLPKDRFSAERLKGVDSTLKIQPAKLEDSAVYLCASSSIAYEQYFGPGTRLTVT.

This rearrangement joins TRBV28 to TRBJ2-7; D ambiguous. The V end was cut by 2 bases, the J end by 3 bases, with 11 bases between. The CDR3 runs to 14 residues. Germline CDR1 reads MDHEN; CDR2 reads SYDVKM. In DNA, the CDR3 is TGTGCCAGCAGTTTAGGTGGAGCCGACTACGAGCAGTACTTC. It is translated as CASSLGGADYEQYF.

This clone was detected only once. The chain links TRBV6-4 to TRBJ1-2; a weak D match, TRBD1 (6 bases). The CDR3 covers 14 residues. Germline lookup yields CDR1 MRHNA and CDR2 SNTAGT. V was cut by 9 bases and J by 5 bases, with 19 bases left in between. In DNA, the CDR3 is TGTGCCAGTAGTTCAGGGGACCATCCTTATGGCTACACCTTC. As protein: CASSSGDHPYGYTF.

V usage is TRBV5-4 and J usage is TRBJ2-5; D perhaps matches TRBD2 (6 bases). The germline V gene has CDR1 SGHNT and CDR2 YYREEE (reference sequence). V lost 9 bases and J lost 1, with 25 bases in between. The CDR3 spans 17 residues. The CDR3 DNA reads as TGTGCCATCGGGGGTACAGGAGCGTCTGGGCTCCAAGAGACCCAGTACTTC. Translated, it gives CAIGGTGASGLQETQYF.

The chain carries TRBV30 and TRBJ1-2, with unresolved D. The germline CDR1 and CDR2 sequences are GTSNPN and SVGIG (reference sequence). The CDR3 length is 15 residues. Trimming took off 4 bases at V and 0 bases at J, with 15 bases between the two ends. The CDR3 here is CAWIGPPTANYGYTF. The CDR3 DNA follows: TGTGCCTGGATCGGTCCGCCCACCGCTAACTATGGCTACACCTTC. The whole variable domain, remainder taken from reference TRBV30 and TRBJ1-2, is SQTIHQWPATLVQPVGSPLSLECTVEGTSNPNLYWYRQAAGRGLQLLFYSVGIGQISSEVPQNLSASRPQDRQFILSSKKLLLSDSGFYLCAWIGPPTANYGYTFGSGTRLTVV.

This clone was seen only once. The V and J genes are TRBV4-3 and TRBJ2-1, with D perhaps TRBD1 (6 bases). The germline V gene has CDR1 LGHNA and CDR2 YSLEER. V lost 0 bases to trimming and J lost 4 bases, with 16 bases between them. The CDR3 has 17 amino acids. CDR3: CASSQDRLGQRYNEQFF. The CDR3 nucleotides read TGCGCCAGCAGCCAAGATCGATTAGGACAGAGGTACAATGAGCAGTTCTTC.

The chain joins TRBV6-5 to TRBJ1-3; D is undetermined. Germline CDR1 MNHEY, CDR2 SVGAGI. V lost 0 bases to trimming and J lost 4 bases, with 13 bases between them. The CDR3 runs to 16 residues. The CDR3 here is CASSYSSPGSGNTIYF. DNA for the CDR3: TGTGCCAGCAGTTACTCGTCCCCGGGTTCGGGAAACACCATATATTTT.

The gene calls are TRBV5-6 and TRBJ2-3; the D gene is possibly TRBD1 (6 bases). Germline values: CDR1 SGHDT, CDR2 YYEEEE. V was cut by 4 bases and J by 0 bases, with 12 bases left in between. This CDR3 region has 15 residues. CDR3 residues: CASSRDTASTDTQYF. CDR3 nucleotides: TGTGCCAGCAGCCGGGACACGGCTAGCACAGATACGCAGTATTTT.

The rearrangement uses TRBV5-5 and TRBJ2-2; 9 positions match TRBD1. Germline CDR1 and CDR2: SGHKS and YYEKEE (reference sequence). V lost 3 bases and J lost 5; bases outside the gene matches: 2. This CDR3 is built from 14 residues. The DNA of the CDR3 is TGTGCCAGCAGCTGGACAGGGGAGACCGGGGAGCTGTTTTTT. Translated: CASSWTGETGELFF.

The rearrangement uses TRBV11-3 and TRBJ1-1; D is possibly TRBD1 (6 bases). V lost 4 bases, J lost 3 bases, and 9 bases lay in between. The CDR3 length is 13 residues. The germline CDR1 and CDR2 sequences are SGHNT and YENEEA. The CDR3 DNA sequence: TGTGCCAGCAGCTCAGGGGTACACACTGAAGCTTTCTTT. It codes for CASSSGVHTEAFF.

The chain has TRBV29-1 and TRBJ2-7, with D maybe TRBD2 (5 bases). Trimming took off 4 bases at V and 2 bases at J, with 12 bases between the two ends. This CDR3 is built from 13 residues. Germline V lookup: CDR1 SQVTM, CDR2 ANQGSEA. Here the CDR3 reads CSVGGLDPYEQYF. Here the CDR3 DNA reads TGCAGCGTTGGAGGGCTTGACCCCTACGAGCAGTACTTC.

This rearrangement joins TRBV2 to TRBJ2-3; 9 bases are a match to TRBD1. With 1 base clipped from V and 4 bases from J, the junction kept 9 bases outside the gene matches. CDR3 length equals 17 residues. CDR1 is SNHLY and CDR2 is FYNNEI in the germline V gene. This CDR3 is CASSEEGTGIGADTQYF. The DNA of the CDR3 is TGTGCCAGCAGTGAAGAAGGGACAGGGATCGGGGCAGATACGCAGTATTTT.

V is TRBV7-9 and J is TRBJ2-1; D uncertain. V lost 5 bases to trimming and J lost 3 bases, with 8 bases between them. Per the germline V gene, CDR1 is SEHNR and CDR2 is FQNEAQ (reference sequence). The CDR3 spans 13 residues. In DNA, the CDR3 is TGTGCCAGCAGCCATGGCGGCTACAATGAGCAGTTCTTC. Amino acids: CASSHGGYNEQFF.

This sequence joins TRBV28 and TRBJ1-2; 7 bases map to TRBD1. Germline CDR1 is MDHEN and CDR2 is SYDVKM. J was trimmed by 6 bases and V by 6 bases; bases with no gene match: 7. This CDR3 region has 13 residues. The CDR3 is CASSFGQADGYTF. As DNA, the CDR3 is TGTGCCAGCAGCTTTGGACAGGCTGATGGCTACACCTTC.

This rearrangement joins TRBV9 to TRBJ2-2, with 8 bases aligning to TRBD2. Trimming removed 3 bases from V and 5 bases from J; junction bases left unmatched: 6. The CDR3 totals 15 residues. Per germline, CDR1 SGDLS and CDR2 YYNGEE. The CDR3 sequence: CASSARGEVTGELFF. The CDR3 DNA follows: TGTGCCAGCAGCGCGCGGGGGGAAGTTACCGGGGAGCTGTTTTTT.

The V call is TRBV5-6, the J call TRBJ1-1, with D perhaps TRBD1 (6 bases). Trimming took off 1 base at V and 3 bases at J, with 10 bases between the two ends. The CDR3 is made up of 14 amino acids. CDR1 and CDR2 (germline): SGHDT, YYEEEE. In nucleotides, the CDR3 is TGTGCCAGCAGCTTGAGGGGGTTCGACACTGAAGCTTTCTTT. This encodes CASSLRGFDTEAFF.

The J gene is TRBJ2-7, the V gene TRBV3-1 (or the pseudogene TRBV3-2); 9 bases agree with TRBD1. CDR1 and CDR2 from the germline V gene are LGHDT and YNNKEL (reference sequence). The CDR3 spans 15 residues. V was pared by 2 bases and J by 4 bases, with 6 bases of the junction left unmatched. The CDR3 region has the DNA TGTGCCAGCAGCCAAACCGGGACAGGGAATTACGAGCAGTACTTC. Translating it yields CASSQTGTGNYEQYF.

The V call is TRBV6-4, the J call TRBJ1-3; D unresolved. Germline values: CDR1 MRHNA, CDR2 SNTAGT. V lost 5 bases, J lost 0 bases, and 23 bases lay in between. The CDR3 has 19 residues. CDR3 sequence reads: CASSSDPRDRQLSGNTIYF. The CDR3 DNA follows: TGTGCCAGCAGTAGCGATCCACGCGACCGGCAACTCTCTGGAAACACCATATATTTT.

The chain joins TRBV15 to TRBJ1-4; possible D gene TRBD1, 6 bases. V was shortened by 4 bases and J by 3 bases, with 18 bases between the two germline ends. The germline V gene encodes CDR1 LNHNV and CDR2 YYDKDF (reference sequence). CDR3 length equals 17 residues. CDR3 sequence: CATSTPGKGGANEKLFF. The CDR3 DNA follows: TGTGCCACCAGCACCCCAGGTAAAGGGGGAGCTAATGAAAAACTGTTTTTT.

For the CDR3, the DNA is TGTGCCAGCAGTGGGGACAGGGGGAGGAGGGATGGCTACACCTTC. It is translated as CASSGDRGRRDGYTF. V and J are TRBV25-1 and TRBJ1-2; TRBD1 matches 11 bases. Germline V gene sequence: CDR1 MGHDK, CDR2 SYGVNS. CDR3 length: 15 residues. V lost 4 bases to trimming and J lost 6 bases; unmatched junction nucleotides: 7.

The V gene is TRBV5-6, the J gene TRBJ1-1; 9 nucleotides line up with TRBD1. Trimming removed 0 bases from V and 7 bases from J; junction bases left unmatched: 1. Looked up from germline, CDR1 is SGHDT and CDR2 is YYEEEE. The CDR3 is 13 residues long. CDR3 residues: CASSLETGGEAFF. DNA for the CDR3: TGTGCCAGCAGCTTGGAGACAGGGGGTGAAGCTTTCTTT. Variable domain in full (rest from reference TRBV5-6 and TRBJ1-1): DAGVTQSPTHLIKTRGQQVTLRCSPKSGHDTVSWYQQALGQGPQFIFQYYEEEERQRGNFPDRFSGHQFPNYSSELNVNALLLGDSALYLCASSLETGGEAFFGQGTRLTVV.

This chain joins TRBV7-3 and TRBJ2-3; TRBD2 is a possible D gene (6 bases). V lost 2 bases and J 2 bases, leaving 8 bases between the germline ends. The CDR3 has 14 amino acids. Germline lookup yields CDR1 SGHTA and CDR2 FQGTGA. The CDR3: CASSLGRNTDTQYF. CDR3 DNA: TGTGCCAGCAGCTTAGGGAGGAACACAGATACGCAGTATTTT.

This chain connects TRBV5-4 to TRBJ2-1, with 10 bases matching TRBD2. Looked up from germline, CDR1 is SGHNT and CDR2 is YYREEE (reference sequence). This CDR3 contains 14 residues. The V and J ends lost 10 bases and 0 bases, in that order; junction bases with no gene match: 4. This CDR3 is CAFPSGGSYNEQFF. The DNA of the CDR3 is TGTGCCTTTCCTAGCGGGGGCTCCTACAATGAGCAGTTCTTC.

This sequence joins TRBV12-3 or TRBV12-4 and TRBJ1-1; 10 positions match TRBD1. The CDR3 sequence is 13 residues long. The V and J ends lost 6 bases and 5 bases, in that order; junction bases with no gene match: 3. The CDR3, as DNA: TGTGCCAGCAGGGGACAGGGGAAGACTGAAGCTTTCTTT. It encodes CASRGQGKTEAFF.

CDR3 in DNA: TGTGCCACCAGTGATTTCGGGACAGGGGTTGATGGCTACACCTTC. This gives the protein CATSDFGTGVDGYTF. V usage is TRBV24-1 and J usage is TRBJ1-2, with 10 nucleotides matching TRBD1. Trimming removed 1 base from V and 6 bases from J; junction bases left unmatched: 4. Germline V gives CDR1 KGHDR, CDR2 SFDVKD. The CDR3 contains 15 residues.

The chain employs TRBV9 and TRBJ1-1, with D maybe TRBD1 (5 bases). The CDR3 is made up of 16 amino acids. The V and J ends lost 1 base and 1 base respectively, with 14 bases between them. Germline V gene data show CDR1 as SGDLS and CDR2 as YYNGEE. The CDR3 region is CASSVMAGQENTEAFF. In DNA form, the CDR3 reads TGTGCCAGCAGCGTAATGGCAGGGCAGGAGAACACTGAAGCTTTCTTT.

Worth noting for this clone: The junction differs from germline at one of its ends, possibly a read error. This chain's CDR3 is CASRLGEGLAEETQYF. CDR3 DNA: TGTGCCAGCAGGTTAGGAGAGGGGCTAGCGGAAGAGACCCAGTACTTC. The chain couples TRBV11-3 to TRBJ2-5; 7 bases are a match to TRBD2. This CDR3 spans 16 amino acids. The germline V gene has CDR1 SGHNT and CDR2 YENEEA.

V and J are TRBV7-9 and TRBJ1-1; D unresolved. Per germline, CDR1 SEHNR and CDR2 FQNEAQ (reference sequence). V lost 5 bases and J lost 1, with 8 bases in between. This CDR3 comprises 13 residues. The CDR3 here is CASSTRSNTEAFF. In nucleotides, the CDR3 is TGTGCCAGCAGCACAAGATCGAACACTGAAGCTTTCTTT.

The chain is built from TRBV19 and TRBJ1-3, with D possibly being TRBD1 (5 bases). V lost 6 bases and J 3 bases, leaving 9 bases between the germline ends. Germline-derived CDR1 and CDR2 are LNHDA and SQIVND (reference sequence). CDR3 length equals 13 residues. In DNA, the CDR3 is TGTGCCAGTAGGACAGACGGTGGAAACACCATATATTTT. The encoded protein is CASRTDGGNTIYF.

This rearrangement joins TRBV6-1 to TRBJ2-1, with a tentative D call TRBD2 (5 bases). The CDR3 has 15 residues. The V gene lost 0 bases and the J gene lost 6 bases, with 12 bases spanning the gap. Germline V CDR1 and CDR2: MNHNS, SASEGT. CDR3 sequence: CASSEALARFNEQFF. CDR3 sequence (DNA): TGTGCCAGCAGTGAAGCGCTAGCTAGGTTCAATGAGCAGTTCTTC.